The 8 T cell receptor beta chains presented below share a single source sample, sequenced in a study of CD8+ T cells in alopecia areata. As the sequencing template, cDNA was produced by extracting RNA and reverse transcribing it. TCRdb's copy holds only in-frame clones and misses some; the assay was immunoSEQ multiplex PCR. The table has about 120,000 clones, roughly 63% seen once. Treatment meaning: oral pan-JAK inhibitor, 5-10 mg twice daily. Sequencing was performed on CD8+ T cells sorted from blood, taken at week 4, from a patient treated with tofacitinib. All receptors derive from a human donor with alopecia areata.

The rearrangement joins TRBV7-9 to TRBJ1-1; D unresolved. There are 13 residues in the CDR3. V was trimmed by 0 bases and J by 12 bases, leaving 14 bases between them. Germline CDR1 SEHNR, CDR2 FQNEAQ (reference sequence). As DNA, the CDR3 is TGTGCCAGCAGCTTAGCAACGTTGTGGTGGCCTTTCTTT. It specifies CASSLATLWWPFF. Complete variable domain (other parts from reference TRBV7-9 and TRBJ1-1): DTGVSQNPRHKITKRGQNVTFRCDPISEHNRLYWYRQTLGQGPEFLTYFQNEAQLEKSRLLSDRFSAERPKGSFSTLEIQRTEQGDSAMYLCASSLATLWWPFFGQGTRLTVV.

This clone was found a few times. The rearrangement joins TRBV7-9 to TRBJ2-1; D is perhaps TRBD1 or TRBD2 (6 bases each). This CDR3 region has 14 residues. With 6 bases removed from V and 2 bases from J, the gap between germline ends came to 11 bases. The germline V gene encodes CDR1 SEHNR and CDR2 FQNEAQ (reference sequence). This CDR3 reads CASSEGGPYNEQFF. In nucleotides, the CDR3 is TGTGCCAGCAGTGAGGGGGGCCCCTACAATGAGCAGTTCTTC.

As DNA, the CDR3 is TGCAGCGTTGAAGACGGCAGGGGCCAGGGAGAGCAGTACTTC. This translates into CSVEDGRGQGEQYF. J is TRBJ2-7 and V is TRBV29-1; possible D gene TRBD1, 6 bases. Germline-derived CDR1 and CDR2 are SQVTM and ANQGSEA. CDR3 length: 14 residues. V lost 0 bases to trimming and J lost 7 bases, with 16 bases between them.

The V call is TRBV27, the J call TRBJ1-4; D not resolved. This CDR3 region has 13 residues. The germline CDR1 and CDR2 sequences are MNHEY and SMNVEV (reference sequence). Deletions cut 2 bases from V and 8 bases from J, with 9 bases between. The CDR3 sequence is CASSLTLKEKLFF. The DNA for the CDR3 is TGTGCCAGCAGTTTAACCCTTAAAGAAAAACTGTTTTTT.

This clone was recorded only once. This chain connects TRBV27 to TRBJ1-4, with D perhaps matching TRBD1 (5 bases). The germline V gene has CDR1 MNHEY and CDR2 SMNVEV (reference sequence). The CDR3 contains 13 residues. V was clipped by 5 bases and J by 8 bases, with 12 bases between them. DNA for the CDR3: TGTGCCAGCAGTCGAAACGAGGGGGAAAAACTGTTTTTT. As protein: CASSRNEGEKLFF.

In its sample, this clone was seen a few times. V is TRBV4-3 and J is TRBJ1-6, with D possibly matching TRBD1 (5 bases). V was clipped by 1 base and J by 8 bases, with 6 bases between them. This CDR3 is 13 amino acids long. In germline, CDR1 is LGHNA, CDR2 YSLEER. The CDR3 DNA follows: TGCGCCAGCAGCCAAGCCAGGGATTCACCCCTCCACTTT. Its protein is CASSQARDSPLHF.

The genes are TRBV5-1 and TRBJ1-1, with a weak D call TRBD1 (5 bases). V lost 0 bases to trimming and J lost 4 bases, with 10 bases between them. This CDR3 region has 14 residues. The germline gives CDR1 SGHRS, CDR2 YFSETQ. The CDR3 region has the DNA TGCGCCAGCAGCTTGGGGGCAGGGCCCACTGAAGCTTTCTTT. Amino acid sequence: CASSLGAGPTEAFF.

The chain combines TRBV30 with TRBJ2-2; the D is unclear. V gave up 7 bases and J gave up 8 bases, with 11 bases separating them. The CDR3 contains 11 residues. Germline V gene lookup returns CDR1 GTSNPN and CDR2 SVGIG (reference sequence). CDR3 sequence reads: CASLRAGELFF. DNA for the CDR3: TGTGCCTCCCTCCGAGCGGGGGAGCTGTTTTTT.